This T cell receptor beta chain was recorded in a study of shared clonotypes between healthy human individuals. Germline V lookup: CDR1 MDHEN, CDR2 SYDVKM. The CDR3 extends over 15 amino acids. The germline V and J ends were trimmed by 5 bases and 5 bases, with 16 bases remaining between them. Clones were sequenced by immunoSEQ multiplex PCR, and TCRdb holds only the in-frame ones, with some missing. The sample consists of 1.6 million or so clones, roughly 95% of them appearing once. The V call is TRBV28, the J call TRBJ1-5; D is undetermined. This clonotype was obtained from a man under 40 in good health. Input material: naive CD4+ T cells sorted from blood. Subset noted: CD45RA+ positively selected. This chain's CDR3 is CASSPLAPKDQPQHF. The CDR3 DNA is TGTGCCAGCAGTCCTCTGGCCCCTAAGGATCAGCCCCAGCATTTT. Filled out from reference TRBV28 and TRBJ1-5, the complete variable domain reads DVKVTQSSRYLVKRTGEKVFLECVQDMDHENMFWYRQDPGLGLRLIYFSYDVKMKEKGDIPEGYSVSREKKERFSLILESASTNQTSMYLCASSPLAPKDQPQHFGDGTRLSIL.